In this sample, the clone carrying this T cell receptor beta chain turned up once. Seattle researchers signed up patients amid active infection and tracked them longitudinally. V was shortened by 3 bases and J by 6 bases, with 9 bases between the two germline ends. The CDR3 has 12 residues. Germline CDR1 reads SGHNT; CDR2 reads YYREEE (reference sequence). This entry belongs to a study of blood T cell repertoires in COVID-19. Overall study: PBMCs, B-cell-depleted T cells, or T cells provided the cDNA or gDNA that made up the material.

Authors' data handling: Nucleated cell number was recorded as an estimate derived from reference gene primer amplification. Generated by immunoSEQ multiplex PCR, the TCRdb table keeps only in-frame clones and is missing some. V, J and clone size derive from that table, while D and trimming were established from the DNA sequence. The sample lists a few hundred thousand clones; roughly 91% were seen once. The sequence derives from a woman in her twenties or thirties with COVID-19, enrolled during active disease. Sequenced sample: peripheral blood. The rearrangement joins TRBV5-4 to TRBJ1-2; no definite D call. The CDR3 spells CASSSLEDGYTF. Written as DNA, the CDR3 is TGTGCCAGCAGCTCCCTTGAGGATGGCTACACCTTC.